Here is one T cell receptor (beta chain) with its context. Its matching antigen is unknown. These data come from a study of T cell responses to AZD1222 COVID-19 vaccine. The germline CDR1 and CDR2 sequences are KGHSY and FQNENV. The germline V and J ends were trimmed by 5 bases and 0 bases, with 20 bases remaining between them. The CDR3 spans 18 residues. The assay was immunoSEQ multiplex PCR, and TCRdb's table has in-frame clones only and misses some. The sample yields 150,000 or so clones, under 95% seen once. Study-wide points: Researchers report vaccine-associated CD4 TCRs spanning spike, with dominance at 160-218 and 743-854.

Material: peripheral blood, obtained 28 days after the second AZD1222 dose. The chain has TRBV16 and TRBJ1-3; D might be TRBD1 (6 bases). The clonotype was recovered from an adult who received the AZD1222 COVID-19 vaccine. The CDR3 loop is CASSERWAQGSSGNTIYF. CDR3 sequence (DNA): TGTGCCAGCAGCGAACGTTGGGCACAGGGAAGCTCTGGAAACACCATATATTTT.